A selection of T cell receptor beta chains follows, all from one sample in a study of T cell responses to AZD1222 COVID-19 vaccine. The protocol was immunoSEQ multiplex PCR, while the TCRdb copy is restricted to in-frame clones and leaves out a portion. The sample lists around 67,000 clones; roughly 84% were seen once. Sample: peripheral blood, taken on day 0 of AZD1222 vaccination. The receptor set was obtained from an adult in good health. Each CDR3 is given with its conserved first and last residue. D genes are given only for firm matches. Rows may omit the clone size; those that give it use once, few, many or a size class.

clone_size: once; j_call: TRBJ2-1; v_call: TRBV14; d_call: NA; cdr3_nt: TGTGCCAGCAGCGAAGAGACAGTCGGTGAGCAGTTCTTC; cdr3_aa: CASSEETVGEQFF
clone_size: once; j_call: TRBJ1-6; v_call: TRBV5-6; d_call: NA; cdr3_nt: TGTGCCAGCCTGGGGCAGGATAATTCACCCCTCCACTTT; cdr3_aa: CASLGQDNSPLHF
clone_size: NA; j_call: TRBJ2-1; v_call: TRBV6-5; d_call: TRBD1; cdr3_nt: TGTGCCAGCAGCTCGACAGGGAAGGACAGGAATGAGCAGTTCTTC; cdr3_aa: CASSSTGKDRNEQFF
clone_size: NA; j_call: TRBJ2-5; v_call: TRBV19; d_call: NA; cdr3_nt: TGTGCCAGTAGTATAGCGGATGGGGAGACCCAGTACTTC; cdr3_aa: CASSIADGETQYF
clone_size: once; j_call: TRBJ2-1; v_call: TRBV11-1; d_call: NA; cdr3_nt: TGTGCCAGCAGCCAAGCTAACCCCCCTTACAATGAGCAGTTCTTC; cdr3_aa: CASSQANPPYNEQFF
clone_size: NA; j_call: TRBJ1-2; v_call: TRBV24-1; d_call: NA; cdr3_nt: TGTGCCACCAGTGATACCAGGGATGGCTACACCTTC; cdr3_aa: CATSDTRDGYTF
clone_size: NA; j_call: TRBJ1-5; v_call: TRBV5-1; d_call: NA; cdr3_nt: TGCGCCAGCAGCTTGGACGGGGGTGGAGGCAATCAGCCCCAGCATTTT; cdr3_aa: CASSLDGGGGNQPQHF
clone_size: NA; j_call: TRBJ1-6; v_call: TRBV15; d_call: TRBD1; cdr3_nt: TGTGCCACCAGGCCCCAGGGGGGCTCCTATAATTCACCCCTCCACTTT; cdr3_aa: CATRPQGGSYNSPLHF
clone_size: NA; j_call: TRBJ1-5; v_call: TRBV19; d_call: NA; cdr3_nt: TGTGCCAGTAGTATAGGGGCAGGAAGCAATCAGCCCCAGCATTTT; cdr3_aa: CASSIGAGSNQPQHF
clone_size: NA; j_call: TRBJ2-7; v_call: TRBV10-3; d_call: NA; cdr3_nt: TGTGCCATCAGTGAGACCGTGTACGAGCAGTACTTC; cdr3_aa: CAISETVYEQYF
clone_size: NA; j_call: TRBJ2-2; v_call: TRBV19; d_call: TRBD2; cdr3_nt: TGTGCCAGTAGTATCCAAGCGGGGGCCGCCACCGGGGAGCTGTTTTTT; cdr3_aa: CASSIQAGAATGELFF
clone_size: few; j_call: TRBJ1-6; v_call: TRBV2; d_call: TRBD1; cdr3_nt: TGTGCCAGCAGTCTGACAGGGGATAATTCACCCCTCCACTTT; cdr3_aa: CASSLTGDNSPLHF
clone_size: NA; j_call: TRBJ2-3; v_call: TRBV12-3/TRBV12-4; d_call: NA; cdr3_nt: TGTGCCAGCAGGTACACAGATACGCAGTATTTT; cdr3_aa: CASRYTDTQYF
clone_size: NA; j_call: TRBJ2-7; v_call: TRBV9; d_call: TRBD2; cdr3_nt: TGTGCCAGCAGCGTAGAGGTAGCGGGGGCCTACGAGCAGTACTTC; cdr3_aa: CASSVEVAGAYEQYF
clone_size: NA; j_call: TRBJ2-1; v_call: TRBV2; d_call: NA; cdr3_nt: TGTGCCAGCAGTGTTGGCAGGGTGCCCTACAATGAGCAGTTCTTC; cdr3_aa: CASSVGRVPYNEQFF
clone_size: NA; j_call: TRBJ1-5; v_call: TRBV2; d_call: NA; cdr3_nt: TGTGCCAGCAGTGACGGCAGGGGCAATAGCAATCAGCCCCAGCATTTT; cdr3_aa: CASSDGRGNSNQPQHF
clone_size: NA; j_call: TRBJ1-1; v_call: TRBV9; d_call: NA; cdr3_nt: TGTGCCAGCAGCGTAGGGTGGGGGAACACTGAAGCTTTCTTT; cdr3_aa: CASSVGWGNTEAFF
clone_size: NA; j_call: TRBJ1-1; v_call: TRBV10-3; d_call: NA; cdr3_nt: TGTGCCAGGGCGGGGTGCACTGAAGCTTTCTTT; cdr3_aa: CARAGCTEAFF
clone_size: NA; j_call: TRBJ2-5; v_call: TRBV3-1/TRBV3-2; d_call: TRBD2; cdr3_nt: TGTGCCAGCAGCCCCCGGGGGGGGCAGAGAGAGACCCAGTACTTC; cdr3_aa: CASSPRGGQRETQYF
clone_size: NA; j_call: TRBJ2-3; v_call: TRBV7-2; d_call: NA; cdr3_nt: TGTGCCACCCGAATAATGGGGGGCCCGACAGATACGCAGTATTTT; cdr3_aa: CATRIMGGPTDTQYF
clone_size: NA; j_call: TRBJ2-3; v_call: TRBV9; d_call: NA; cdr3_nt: TGTGCCAGCAGCGTAGATCCGGCCCGATCAGATACGCAGTATTTT; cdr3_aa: CASSVDPARSDTQYF
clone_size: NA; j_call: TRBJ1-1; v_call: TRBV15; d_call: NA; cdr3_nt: TGTGCCACCAGCAGAGATCTCTTAATGCGGGGCTGGGCTTTCTTT; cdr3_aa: CATSRDLLMRGWAFF
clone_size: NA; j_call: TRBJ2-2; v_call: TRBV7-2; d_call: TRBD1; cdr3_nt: TGTGCCAGCAGCTTCGGACAGGGAATCACCGGGGAGCTGTTTTTT; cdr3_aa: CASSFGQGITGELFF
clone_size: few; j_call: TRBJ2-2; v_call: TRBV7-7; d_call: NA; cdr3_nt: TGTGCCAGCAGCCCCCCCGGGGGGCCCAACACCGGGGAGCTGTTTTTT; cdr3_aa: CASSPPGGPNTGELFF
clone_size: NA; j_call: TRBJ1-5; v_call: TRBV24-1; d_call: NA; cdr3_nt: TGTGCCACCGGGGCTCAGGGAGCCGGTCAGCCCCAGCATTTT; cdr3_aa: CATGAQGAGQPQHF
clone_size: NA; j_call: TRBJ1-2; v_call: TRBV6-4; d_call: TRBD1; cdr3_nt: TGTGCCAGCAGACGACAGGGAGGAAACTATGGCTACACCTTC; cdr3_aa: CASRRQGGNYGYTF
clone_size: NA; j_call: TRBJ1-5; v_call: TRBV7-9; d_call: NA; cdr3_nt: TGTGCCAGCAGCTTAGACACGCGCAATCAGCCCCAGCATTTT; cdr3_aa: CASSLDTRNQPQHF
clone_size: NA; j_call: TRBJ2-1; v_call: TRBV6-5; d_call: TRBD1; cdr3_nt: TGTGCCAGCAGTCCTCCGGGACAGGGGCGATATGGGCAGTTCTTC; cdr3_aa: CASSPPGQGRYGQFF
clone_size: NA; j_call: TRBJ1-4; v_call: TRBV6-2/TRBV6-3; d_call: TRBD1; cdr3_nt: TGTGCCAGCAGTTCTGACAGGGCGAGTGAAAAACTGTTTTTT; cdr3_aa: CASSSDRASEKLFF